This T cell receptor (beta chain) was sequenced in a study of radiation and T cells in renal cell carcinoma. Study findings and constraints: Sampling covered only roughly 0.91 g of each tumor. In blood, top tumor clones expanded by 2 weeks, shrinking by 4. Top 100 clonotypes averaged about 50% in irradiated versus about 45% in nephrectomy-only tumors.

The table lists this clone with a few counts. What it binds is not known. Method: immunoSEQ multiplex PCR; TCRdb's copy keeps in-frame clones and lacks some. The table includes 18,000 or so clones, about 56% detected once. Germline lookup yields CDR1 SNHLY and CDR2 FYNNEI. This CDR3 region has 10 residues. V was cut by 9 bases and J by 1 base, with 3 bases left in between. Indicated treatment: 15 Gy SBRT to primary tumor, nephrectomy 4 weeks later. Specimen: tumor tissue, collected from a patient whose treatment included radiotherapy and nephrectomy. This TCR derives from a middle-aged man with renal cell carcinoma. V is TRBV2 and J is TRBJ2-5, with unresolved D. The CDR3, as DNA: TGTGCCAGTCGCCAAGAGACCCAGTACTTC. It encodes CASRQETQYF.